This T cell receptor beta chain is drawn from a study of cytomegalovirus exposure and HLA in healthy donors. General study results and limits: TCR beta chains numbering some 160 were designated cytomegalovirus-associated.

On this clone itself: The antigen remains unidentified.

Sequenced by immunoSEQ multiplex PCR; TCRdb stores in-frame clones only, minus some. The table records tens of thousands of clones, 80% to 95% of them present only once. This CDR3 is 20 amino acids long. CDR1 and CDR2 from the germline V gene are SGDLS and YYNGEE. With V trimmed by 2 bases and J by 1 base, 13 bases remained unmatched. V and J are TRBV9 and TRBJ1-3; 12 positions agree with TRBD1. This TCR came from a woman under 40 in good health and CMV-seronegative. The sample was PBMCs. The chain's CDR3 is CASSVVGTGGASGSGNTIYF. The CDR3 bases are TGTGCCAGCAGCGTTGTCGGGACAGGGGGCGCGTCTGGGTCTGGAAACACCATATATTTT.